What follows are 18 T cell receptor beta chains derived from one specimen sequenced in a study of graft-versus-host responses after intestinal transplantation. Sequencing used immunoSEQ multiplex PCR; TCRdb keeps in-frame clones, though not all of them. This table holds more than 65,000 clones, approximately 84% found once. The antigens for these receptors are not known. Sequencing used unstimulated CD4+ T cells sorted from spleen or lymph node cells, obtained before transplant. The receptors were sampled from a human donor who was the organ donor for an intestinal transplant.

The CDR3 region has the DNA TGTGCCAGCAGTTTTAAAAAGACAGTAACCTCCTCTGGGGCCAACGTCCTGACTTTC. Amino acids: CASSFKKTVTSSGANVLTF. This rearrangement joins TRBV27 to TRBJ2-6, with D possibly TRBD1 on 5 matching bases. Trimming cost V 3 bases and J 0 bases, with 18 bases left between them. Germline CDR1 is MNHEY and CDR2 is SMNVEV (reference sequence). CDR3 length: 19 residues.

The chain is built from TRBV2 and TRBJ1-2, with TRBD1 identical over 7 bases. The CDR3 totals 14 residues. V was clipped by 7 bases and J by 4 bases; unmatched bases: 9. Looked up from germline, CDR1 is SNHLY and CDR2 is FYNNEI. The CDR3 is CASISAGTAYGYTF. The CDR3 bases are TGTGCCAGCATCAGTGCGGGGACAGCCTATGGCTACACCTTC. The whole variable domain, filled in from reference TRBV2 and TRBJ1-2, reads EPEVTQTPSHQVTQMGQEVILRCVPISNHLYFYWYRQILGQKVEFLVSFYNNEISEKSEIFDDQFSVERPDGSNFTLKIRSTKLEDSAMYFCASISAGTAYGYTFGSGTRLTVV.

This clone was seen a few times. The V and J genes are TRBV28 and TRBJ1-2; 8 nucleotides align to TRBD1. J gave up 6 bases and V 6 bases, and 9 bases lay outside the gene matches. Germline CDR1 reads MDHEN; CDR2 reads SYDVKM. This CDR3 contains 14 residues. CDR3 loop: CASSPPDRVHGYTF. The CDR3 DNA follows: TGTGCCAGCAGCCCCCCGGACAGGGTTCATGGCTACACCTTC.

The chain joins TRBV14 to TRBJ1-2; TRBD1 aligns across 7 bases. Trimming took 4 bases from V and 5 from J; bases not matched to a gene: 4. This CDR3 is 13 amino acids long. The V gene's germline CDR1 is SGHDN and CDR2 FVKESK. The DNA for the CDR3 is TGTGCCAGCAGCCTACAGGGGAATTATGGCTACACCTTC. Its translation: CASSLQGNYGYTF.

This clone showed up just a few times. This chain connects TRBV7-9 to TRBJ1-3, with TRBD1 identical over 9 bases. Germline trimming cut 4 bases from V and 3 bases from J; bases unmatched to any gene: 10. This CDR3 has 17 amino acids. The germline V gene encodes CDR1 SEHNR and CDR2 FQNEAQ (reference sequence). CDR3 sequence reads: CASSSQLNRGLGNTIYF. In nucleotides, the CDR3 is TGTGCCAGCAGCTCCCAACTCAACAGGGGGCTTGGAAACACCATATATTTT. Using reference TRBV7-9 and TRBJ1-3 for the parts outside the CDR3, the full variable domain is DTGVSQNPRHKITKRGQNVTFRCDPISEHNRLYWYRQTLGQGPEFLTYFQNEAQLEKSRLLSDRFSAERPKGSFSTLEIQRTEQGDSAMYLCASSSQLNRGLGNTIYFGEGSWLTVV.

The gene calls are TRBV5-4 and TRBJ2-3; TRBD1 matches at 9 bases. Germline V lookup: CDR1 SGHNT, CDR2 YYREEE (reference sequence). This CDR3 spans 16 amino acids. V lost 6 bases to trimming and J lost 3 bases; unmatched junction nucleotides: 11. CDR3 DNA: TGTGCCAGCACGGGACAGGGAGGGTCTAGGACAGATACGCAGTATTTT. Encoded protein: CASTGQGGSRTDTQYF. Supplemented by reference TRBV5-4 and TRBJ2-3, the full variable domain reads ETGVTQSPTHLIKTRGQQVTLRCSSQSGHNTVSWYQQALGQGPQFIFQYYREEENGRGNFPPRFSGLQFPNYSSELNVNALELDDSALYLCASTGQGGSRTDTQYFGPGTRLTVL.

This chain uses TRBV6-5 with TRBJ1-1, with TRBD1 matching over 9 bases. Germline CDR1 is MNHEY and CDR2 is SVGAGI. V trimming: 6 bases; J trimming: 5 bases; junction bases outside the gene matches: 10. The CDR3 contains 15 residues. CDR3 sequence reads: CASSSLPTGGTEAFF. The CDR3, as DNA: TGTGCCAGCAGCTCCTTACCGACAGGGGGGACTGAAGCTTTCTTT.

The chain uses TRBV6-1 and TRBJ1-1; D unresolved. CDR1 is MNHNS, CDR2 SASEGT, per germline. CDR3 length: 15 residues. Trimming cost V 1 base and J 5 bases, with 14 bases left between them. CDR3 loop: CASSEVLSAGTEAFF. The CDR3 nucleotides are TGTGCCAGCAGTGAAGTCCTGTCGGCCGGGACTGAAGCTTTCTTT.

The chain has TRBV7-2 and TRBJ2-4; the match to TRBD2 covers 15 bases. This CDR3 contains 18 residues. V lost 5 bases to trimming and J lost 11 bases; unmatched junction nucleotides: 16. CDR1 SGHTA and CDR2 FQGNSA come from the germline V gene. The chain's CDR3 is CASSARTSGGAVPFLQYF. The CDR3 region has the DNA TGTGCCAGCAGCGCCAGGACTAGCGGGGGGGCCGTACCTTTTCTTCAGTACTTC.

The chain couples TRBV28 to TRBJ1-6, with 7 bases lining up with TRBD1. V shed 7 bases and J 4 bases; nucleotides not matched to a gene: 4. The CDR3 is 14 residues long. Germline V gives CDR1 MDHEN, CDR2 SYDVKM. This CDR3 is CASTQGQYNSPLHF. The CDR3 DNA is TGTGCCAGCACCCAGGGACAGTATAATTCACCCCTCCACTTT. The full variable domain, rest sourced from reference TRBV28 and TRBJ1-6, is DVKVTQSSRYLVKRTGEKVFLECVQDMDHENMFWYRQDPGLGLRLIYFSYDVKMKEKGDIPEGYSVSREKKERFSLILESASTNQTSMYLCASTQGQYNSPLHFGNGTRLTVT.

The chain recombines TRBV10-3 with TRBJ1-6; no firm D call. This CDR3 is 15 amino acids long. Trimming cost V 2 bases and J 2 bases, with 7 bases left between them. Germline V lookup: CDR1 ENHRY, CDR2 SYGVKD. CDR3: CAISEPTAYNSPLHF. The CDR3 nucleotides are TGTGCCATCAGTGAGCCGACTGCCTATAATTCACCCCTCCACTTT.

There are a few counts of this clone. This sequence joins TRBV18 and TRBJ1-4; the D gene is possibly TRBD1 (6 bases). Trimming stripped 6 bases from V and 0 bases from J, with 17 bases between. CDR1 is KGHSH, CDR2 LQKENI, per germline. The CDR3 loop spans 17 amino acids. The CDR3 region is CASSLKAQGSTNEKLFF. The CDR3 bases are TGTGCCAGCTCTCTTAAAGCGCAGGGGTCAACTAATGAAAAACTGTTTTTT.

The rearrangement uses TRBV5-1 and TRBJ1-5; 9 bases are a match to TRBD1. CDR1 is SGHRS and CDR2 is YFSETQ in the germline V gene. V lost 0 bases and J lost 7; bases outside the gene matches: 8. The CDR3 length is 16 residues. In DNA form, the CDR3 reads TGCGCCAGCAGCTTGGGGACAGGGGACTATCGACAGCCCCAGCATTTT. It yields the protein CASSLGTGDYRQPQHF. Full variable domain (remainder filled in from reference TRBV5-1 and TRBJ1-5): KAGVTQTPRYLIKTRGQQVTLSCSPISGHRSVSWYQQTPGQGLQFLFEYFSETQRNKGNFPGRFSGRQFSNSRSEMNVSTLELGDSALYLCASSLGTGDYRQPQHFGDGTRLSIL.

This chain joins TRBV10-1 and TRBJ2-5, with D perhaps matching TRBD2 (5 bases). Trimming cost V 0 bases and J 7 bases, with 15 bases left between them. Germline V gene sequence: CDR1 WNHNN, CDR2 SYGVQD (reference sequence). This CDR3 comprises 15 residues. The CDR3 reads CASSESVAGLGTQYF. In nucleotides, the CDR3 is TGCGCCAGCAGTGAGTCAGTCGCAGGACTTGGGACCCAGTACTTC.

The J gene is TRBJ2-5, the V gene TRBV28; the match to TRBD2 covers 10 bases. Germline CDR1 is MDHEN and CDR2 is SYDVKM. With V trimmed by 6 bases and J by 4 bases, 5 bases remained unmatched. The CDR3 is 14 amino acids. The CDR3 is CASRAGGLIETQYF. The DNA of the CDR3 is TGTGCCAGCAGAGCGGGGGGGCTAATAGAGACCCAGTACTTC.

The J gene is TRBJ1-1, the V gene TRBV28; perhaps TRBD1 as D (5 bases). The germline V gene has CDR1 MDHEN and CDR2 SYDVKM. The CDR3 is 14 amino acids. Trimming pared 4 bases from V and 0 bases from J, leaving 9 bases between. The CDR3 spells CASSSTVLNTEAFF. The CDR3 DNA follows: TGTGCCAGCAGTTCGACAGTTTTGAACACTGAAGCTTTCTTT.

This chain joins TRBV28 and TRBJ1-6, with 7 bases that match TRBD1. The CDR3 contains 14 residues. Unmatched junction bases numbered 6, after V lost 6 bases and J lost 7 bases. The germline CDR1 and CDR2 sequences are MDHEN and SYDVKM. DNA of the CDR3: TGTGCCAGCAGCCCCGGACAGGAGAATTCACCCCTCCACTTT. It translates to CASSPGQENSPLHF. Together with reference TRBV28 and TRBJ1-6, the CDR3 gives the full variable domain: DVKVTQSSRYLVKRTGEKVFLECVQDMDHENMFWYRQDPGLGLRLIYFSYDVKMKEKGDIPEGYSVSREKKERFSLILESASTNQTSMYLCASSPGQENSPLHFGNGTRLTVT.

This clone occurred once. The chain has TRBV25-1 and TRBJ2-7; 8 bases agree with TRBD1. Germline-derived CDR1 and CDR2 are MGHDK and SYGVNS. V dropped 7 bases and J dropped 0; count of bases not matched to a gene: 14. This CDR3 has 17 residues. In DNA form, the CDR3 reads TGTGCCAGCATCCGGAGGCCGGGACAGGAGAGCTCCTACGAGCAGTACGTC. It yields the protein CASIRRPGQESSYEQYV.